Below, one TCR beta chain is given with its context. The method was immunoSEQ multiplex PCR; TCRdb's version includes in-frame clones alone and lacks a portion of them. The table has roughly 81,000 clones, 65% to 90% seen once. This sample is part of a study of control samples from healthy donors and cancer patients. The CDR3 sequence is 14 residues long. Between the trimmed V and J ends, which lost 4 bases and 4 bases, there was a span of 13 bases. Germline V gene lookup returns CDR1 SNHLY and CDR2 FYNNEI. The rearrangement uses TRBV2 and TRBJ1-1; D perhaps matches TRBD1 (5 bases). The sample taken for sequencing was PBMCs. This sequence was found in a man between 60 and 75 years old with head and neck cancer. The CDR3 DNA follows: TGTGCCAGCAGTGTCGGCCCACAGGCCACTGAAGCTTTCTTT. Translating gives CASSVGPQATEAFF.